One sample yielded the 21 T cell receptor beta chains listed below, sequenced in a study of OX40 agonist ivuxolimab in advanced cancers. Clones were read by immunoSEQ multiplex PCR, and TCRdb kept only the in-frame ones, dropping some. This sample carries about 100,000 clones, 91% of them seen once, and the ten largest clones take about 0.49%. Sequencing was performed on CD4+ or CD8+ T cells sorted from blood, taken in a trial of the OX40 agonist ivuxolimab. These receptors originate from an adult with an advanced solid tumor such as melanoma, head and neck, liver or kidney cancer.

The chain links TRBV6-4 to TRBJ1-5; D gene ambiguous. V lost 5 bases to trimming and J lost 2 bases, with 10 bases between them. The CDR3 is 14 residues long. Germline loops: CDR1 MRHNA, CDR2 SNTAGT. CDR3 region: CASSSKVGNQPQHF. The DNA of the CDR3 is TGTGCCAGCAGTTCTAAAGTGGGCAATCAGCCCCAGCATTTT.

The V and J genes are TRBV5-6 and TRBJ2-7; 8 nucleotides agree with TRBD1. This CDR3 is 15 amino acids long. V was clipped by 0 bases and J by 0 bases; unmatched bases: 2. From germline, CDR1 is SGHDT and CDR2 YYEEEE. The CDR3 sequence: CASSLVGQVSYEQYF. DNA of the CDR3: TGTGCCAGCAGCTTGGTGGGACAGGTCTCCTACGAGCAGTACTTC.

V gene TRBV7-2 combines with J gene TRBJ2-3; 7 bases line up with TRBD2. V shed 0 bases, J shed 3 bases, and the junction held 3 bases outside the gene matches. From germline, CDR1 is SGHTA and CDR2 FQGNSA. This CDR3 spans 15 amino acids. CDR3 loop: CASSLAGRRTDTQYF. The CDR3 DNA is TGTGCCAGCAGCTTAGCCGGGAGGAGAACAGATACGCAGTATTTT. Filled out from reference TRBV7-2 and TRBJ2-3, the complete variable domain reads GAGVSQSPSNKVTEKGKDVELRCDPISGHTALYWYRQSLGQGLEFLIYFQGNSAPDKSGLPSDRFSAERTGGSVSTLTIQRTQQEDSAVYLCASSLAGRRTDTQYFGPGTRLTVL.

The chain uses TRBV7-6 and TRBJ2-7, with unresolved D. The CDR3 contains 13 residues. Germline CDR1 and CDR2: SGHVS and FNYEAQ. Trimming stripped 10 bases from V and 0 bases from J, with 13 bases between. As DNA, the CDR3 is TGTGCCACCAGAGGTGCCGGCTCCTACGAGCAGTACTTC. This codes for CATRGAGSYEQYF.

The CDR3 region is CASSMTGGVANEKLFF. In nucleotides, the CDR3 is TGTGCCAGCAGCATGACAGGGGGGGTAGCTAATGAAAAACTGTTTTTT. The rearrangement links TRBV13 to TRBJ1-4; 9 bases line up with TRBD1. The CDR3 length is 16 residues. Germline CDR1 PRHDT, CDR2 FYEKMQ (reference sequence). J was trimmed by 3 bases and V by 5 bases; bases with no gene match: 7. The full variable domain, in which reference TRBV13 and TRBJ1-4 provide the parts outside the CDR3, is AAGVIQSPRHLIKEKRETATLKCYPIPRHDTVYWYQQGPGQDPQFLISFYEKMQSDKGSIPDRFSAQQFSDYHSELNMSSLELGDSALYFCASSMTGGVANEKLFFGSGTQLSVL.

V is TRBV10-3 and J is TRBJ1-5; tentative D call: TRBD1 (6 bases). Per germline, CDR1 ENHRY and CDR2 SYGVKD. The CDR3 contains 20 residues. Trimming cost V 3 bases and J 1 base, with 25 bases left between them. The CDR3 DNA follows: TGTGCCATCAGTGAAAATTGGGGGGCTGGTCCCCCGGGCAGCAATCAGCCCCAGCATTTT. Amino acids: CAISENWGAGPPGSNQPQHF.

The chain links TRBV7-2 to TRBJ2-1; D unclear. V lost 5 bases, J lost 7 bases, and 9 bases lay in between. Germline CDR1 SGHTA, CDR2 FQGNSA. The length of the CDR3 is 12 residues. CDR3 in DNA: TGTGCCAGCAGCGAAAGCCTGAATGAGCAGTTCTTC. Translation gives CASSESLNEQFF. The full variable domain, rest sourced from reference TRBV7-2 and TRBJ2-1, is GAGVSQSPSNKVTEKGKDVELRCDPISGHTALYWYRQSLGQGLEFLIYFQGNSAPDKSGLPSDRFSAERTGGSVSTLTIQRTQQEDSAVYLCASSESLNEQFFGPGTRLTVL.

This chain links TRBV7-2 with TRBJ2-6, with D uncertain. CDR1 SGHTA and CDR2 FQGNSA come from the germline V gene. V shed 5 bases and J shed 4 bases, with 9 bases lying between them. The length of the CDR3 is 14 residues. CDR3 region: CASSPAFGANVLTF. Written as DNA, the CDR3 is TGTGCCAGCAGCCCCGCTTTCGGGGCCAACGTCCTGACTTTC.

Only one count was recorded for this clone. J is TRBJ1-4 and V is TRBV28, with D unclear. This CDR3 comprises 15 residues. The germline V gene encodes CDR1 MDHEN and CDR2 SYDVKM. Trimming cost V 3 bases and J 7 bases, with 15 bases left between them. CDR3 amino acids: CASSFRGAGGEKLFF. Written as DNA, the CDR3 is TGTGCCAGCAGTTTCCGGGGAGCGGGTGGTGAAAAACTGTTTTTT.

Written as DNA, the CDR3 is TGTGCCAGCAGTCCCCCGGACAGGGAAAGTCAGCCCCAGCATTTT. Protein: CASSPPDRESQPQHF. This rearrangement joins TRBV28 to TRBJ1-5; TRBD1 aligns across 8 bases. The germline V gene has CDR1 MDHEN and CDR2 SYDVKM. The trim removed 5 bases at V and 6 bases at J, leaving 9 bases unmatched. CDR3 length equals 15 residues.

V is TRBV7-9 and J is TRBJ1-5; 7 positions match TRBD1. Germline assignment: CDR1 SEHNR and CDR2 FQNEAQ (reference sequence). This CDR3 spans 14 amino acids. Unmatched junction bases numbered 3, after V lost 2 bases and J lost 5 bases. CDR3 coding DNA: TGTGCCAGCAGCTTATCAGGGGGAGATCAGCCCCAGCATTTT. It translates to CASSLSGGDQPQHF.

The CDR3 sequence: CSVVGLTFNYGYTF. For the CDR3, the DNA is TGCAGCGTTGTGGGATTGACCTTTAACTATGGCTACACCTTC. The chain couples TRBV29-1 to TRBJ1-2; D is unresolved. Germline lookup yields CDR1 SQVTM and CDR2 ANQGSEA. The germline V and J ends were trimmed by 4 bases and 1 base, with 13 bases remaining between them. The CDR3 totals 14 residues.

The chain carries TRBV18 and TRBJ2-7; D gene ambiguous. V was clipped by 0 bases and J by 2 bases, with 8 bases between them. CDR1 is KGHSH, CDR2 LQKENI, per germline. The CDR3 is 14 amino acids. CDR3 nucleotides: TGTGCCAGCTCACCACCGTTAGGTGCCTACGAGCAGTACTTC. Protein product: CASSPPLGAYEQYF. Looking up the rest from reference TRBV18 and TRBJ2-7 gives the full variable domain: NAGVMQNPRHLVRRRGQEARLRCSPMKGHSHVYWYRQLPEEGLKFMVYLQKENIIDESGMPKERFSAEFPKEGPSILRIQQVVRGDSAAYFCASSPPLGAYEQYFGPGTRLTVT.

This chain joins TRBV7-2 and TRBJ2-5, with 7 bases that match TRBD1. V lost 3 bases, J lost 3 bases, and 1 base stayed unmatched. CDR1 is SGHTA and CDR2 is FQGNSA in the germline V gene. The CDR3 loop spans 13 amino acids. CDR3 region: CASSLGQKETQYF. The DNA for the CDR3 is TGTGCCAGCAGCTTGGGACAGAAAGAGACCCAGTACTTC.

CDR3 nucleotides: TGTGCCAGCTCCCGGGGACGGCTTAATGAAAAACTGTTTTTT. Amino acid sequence: CASSRGRLNEKLFF. The J gene is TRBJ1-4, the V gene TRBV18; D perhaps matches TRBD1 (5 bases). The V gene's germline CDR1 is KGHSH and CDR2 LQKENI. Between the trimmed V and J ends, which lost 6 bases and 4 bases, there was a span of 12 bases. The CDR3 has 14 residues.

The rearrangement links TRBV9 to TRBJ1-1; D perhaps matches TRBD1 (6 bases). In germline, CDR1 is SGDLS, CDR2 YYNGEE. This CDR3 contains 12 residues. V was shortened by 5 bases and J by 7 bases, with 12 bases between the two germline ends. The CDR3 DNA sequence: TGTGCCAGCAGGAAACAGGGAGGTGAAGCTTTCTTT. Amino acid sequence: CASRKQGGEAFF. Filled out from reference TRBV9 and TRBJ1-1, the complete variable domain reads DSGVTQTPKHLITATGQRVTLRCSPRSGDLSVYWYQQSLDQGLQFLIQYYNGEERAKGNILERFSAQQFPDLHSELNLSSLELGDSALYFCASRKQGGEAFFGQGTRLTVV.

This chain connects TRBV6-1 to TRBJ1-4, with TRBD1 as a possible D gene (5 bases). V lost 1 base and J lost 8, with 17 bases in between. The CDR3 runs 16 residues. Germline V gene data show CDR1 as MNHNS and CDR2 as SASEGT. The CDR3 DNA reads TGTGCCAGCAGTGAAGGGTGGACAACCGGAAGGGAAAAACTGTTTTTT. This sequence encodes CASSEGWTTGREKLFF.

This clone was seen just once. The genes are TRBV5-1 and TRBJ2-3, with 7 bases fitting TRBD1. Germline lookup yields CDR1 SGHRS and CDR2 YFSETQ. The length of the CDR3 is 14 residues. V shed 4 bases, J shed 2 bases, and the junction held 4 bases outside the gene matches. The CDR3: CASSLGQATDTQYF. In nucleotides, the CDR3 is TGCGCCAGCAGCCTTGGACAGGCCACAGATACGCAGTATTTT. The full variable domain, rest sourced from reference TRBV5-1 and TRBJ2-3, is KAGVTQTPRYLIKTRGQQVTLSCSPISGHRSVSWYQQTPGQGLQFLFEYFSETQRNKGNFPGRFSGRQFSNSRSEMNVSTLELGDSALYLCASSLGQATDTQYFGPGTRLTVL.

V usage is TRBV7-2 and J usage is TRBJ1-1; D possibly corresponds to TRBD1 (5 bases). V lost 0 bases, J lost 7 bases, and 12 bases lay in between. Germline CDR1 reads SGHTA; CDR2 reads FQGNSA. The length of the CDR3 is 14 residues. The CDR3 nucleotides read TGTGCCAGCAGCTTAGCTCGGACACCTGGTGAAGCTTTCTTT. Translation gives CASSLARTPGEAFF. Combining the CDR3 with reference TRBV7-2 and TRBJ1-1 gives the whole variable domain GAGVSQSPSNKVTEKGKDVELRCDPISGHTALYWYRQSLGQGLEFLIYFQGNSAPDKSGLPSDRFSAERTGGSVSTLTIQRTQQEDSAVYLCASSLARTPGEAFFGQGTRLTVV.

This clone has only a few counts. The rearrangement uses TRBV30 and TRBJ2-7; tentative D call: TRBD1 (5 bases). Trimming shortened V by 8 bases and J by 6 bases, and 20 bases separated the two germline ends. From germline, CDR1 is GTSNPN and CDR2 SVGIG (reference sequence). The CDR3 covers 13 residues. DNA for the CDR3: TGTGCCGCCACGCGGCAGGGCTTATCCGAGCAGTACTTC. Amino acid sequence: CAATRQGLSEQYF.

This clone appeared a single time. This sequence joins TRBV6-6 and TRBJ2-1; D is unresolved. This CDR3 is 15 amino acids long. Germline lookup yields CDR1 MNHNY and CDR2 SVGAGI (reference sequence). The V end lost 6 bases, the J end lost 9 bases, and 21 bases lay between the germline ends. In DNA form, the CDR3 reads TGTGCCAGCAGCCCCTCGGGCGGTTTAGGTCGTGAGCAGTTCTTC. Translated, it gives CASSPSGGLGREQFF.